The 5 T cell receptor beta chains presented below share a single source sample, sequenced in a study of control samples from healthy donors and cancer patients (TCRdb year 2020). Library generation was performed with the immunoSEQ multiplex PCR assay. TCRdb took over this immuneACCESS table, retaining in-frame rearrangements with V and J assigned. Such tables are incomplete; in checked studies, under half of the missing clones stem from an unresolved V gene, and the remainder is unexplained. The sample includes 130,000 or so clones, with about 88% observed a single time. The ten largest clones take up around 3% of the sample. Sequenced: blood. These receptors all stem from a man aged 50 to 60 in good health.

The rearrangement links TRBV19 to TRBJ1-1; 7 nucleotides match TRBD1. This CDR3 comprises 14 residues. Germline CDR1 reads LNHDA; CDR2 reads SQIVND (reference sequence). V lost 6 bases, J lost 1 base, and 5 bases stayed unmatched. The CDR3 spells CASRQGQQNTEAFF. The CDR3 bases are TGTGCCAGTAGGCAGGGACAGCAGAACACTGAAGCTTTCTTT. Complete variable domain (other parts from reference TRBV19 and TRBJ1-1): DGGITQSPKYLFRKEGQNVTLSCEQNLNHDAMYWYRQDPGQGLRLIYYSQIVNDFQKGDIAEGYSVSREKKESFPLTVTSAQKNPTAFYLCASRQGQQNTEAFFGQGTRLTVV.

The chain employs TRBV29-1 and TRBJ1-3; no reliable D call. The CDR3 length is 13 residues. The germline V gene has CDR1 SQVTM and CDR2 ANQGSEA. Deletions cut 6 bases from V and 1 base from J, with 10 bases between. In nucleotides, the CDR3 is TGCAGCGTACTGGTTGGTTCTGGAAACACCATATATTTT. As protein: CSVLVGSGNTIYF.

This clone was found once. CDR3 protein: CASSLGAGPTEAFF. The CDR3 region has the DNA TGCGCCAGCAGCTTGGGCGCAGGGCCCACTGAAGCTTTCTTT. The rearrangement uses TRBV5-1 and TRBJ1-1; tentatively, D is TRBD1 (5 bases). The CDR3 totals 14 residues. V dropped 0 bases and J dropped 4 bases, with 10 bases sitting between them. Per the germline V gene, CDR1 is SGHRS and CDR2 is YFSETQ.

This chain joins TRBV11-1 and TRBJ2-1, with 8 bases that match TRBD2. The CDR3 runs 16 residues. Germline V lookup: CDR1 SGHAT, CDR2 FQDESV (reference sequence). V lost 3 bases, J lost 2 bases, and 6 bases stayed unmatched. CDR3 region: CASSLLLGGAYNEQFF. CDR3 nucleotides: TGTGCCAGCAGCTTGTTACTCGGGGGGGCCTACAATGAGCAGTTCTTC.

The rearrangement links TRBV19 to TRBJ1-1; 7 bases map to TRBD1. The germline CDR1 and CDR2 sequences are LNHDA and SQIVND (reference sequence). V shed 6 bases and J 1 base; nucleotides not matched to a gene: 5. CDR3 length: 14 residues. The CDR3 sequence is CASSRDRQNTEAFF. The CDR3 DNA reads TGTGCCAGTAGCCGGGACAGACAGAACACTGAAGCTTTCTTT.